Here is one T cell receptor (beta chain) with its context. Its antigen is unknown. The germline V gene has CDR1 MRHNA and CDR2 SNTAGT. The CDR3 extends over 15 amino acids. V lost 8 bases to trimming and J lost 4 bases; unmatched junction nucleotides: 10. Data came from immunoSEQ multiplex PCR; TCRdb stores just in-frame clones and leaves some out. Of more than 15,000 clones listed, more than 75% are singletons. These data are taken from a study of lymphopenia after photon versus proton radiotherapy. Study-level findings and limits: Only patients who died were analyzed for survival; proton advantage is unproven. Post-nadir diversity loss with photons came from oligoclonal expansion, particularly CD8+ Temra cells. Under photons, naive T cells and diversity fell while effector/memory populations rose. A bigger post-nadir fall in TCR diversity correlated inversely with survival time in deceased patients.

This receptor was obtained from a man aged 65-85 years with pancreatic cancer. The sequencing used peripheral blood, collected from a patient treated with proton-based radiotherapy. The rearrangement uses TRBV6-4 and TRBJ2-2; 7 positions match TRBD1. The chain's CDR3 is CASSPETGITGELFF. The CDR3 nucleotides are TGTGCCAGCTCCCCCGAGACAGGGATCACCGGGGAGCTGTTTTTT.